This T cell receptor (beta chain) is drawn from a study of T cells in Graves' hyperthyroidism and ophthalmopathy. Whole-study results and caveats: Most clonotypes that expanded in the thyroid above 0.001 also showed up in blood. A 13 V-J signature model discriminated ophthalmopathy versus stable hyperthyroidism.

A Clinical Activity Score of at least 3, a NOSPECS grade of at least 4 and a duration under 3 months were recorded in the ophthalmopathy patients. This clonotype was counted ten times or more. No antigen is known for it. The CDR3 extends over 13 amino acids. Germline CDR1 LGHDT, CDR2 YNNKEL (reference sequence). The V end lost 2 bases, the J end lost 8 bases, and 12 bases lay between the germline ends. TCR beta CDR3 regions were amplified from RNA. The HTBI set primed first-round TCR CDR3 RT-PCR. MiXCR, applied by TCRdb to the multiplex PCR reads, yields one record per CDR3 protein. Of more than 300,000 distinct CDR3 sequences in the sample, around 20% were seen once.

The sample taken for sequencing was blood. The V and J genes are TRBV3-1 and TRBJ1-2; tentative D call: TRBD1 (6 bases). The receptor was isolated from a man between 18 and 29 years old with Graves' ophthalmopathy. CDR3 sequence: CASSQQDSYGYTF. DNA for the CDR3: TGTGCCAGCAGCCAACAGGACAGTTACGGCTACACCTTC.